This TCR beta chain was captured in a study of T cell changes during pregnancy in multiple sclerosis. Some clones are missing from TCRdb's copy, which holds only in-frame ones; the method was immunoSEQ multiplex PCR. The data show approximately 51,000 clones, 85% to 95% seen once. Germline V gene data show CDR1 as PRHDT and CDR2 as FYEKMQ (reference sequence). The CDR3 is made up of 18 amino acids. The V segment lost 3 bases and the J segment 0 bases; nucleotides outside the gene matches: 11. This clonotype originated in a female donor with multiple sclerosis, enrolled in a pregnancy study. The sequencing used CD4+ T cells from peripheral blood mononuclear cells, collected in the second trimester of pregnancy. The chain joins TRBV13 to TRBJ2-4; 7 nucleotides agree with TRBD2. Written as DNA, the CDR3 is TGTGCCAGCAGCTTGGCGGCGGGGGAGCCCTTAGCCAAAAACATTCAGTACTTC. Translated: CASSLAAGEPLAKNIQYF. Combining the CDR3 with reference TRBV13 and TRBJ2-4 gives the whole variable domain AAGVIQSPRHLIKEKRETATLKCYPIPRHDTVYWYQQGPGQDPQFLISFYEKMQSDKGSIPDRFSAQQFSDYHSELNMSSLELGDSALYFCASSLAAGEPLAKNIQYFGAGTRLSVL.